This TCR beta chain was found in a study of T cell repertoires in cytomegalovirus infection. Points from the study as a whole: Summed frequency of public TCR beta families distinguished CMV carriers with the relevant HLA.

The V end lost 0 bases, the J end lost 0 bases, and 12 bases lay between the germline ends. Germline CDR1 is SGHVS and CDR2 is FNYEAQ. The CDR3 sequence is 17 residues long. TCRdb used MiXCR to reprocess the reads, holding one entry per CDR3 protein. The table has approximately 750,000 distinct CDR3 sequences, 35% seen once. A few counts support this clonotype. The antigen remains unidentified. The clonotype was recovered from a human donor in good health (CMV status not recorded). Some clones in this sample may be carry-over from other donors' samples. Sequenced input: PBMCs. The V gene is TRBV7-6, the J gene TRBJ1-3, with a weak D call TRBD1 (5 bases). CDR3 nucleotide sequence: TGTGCCAGCAGCTTAGCCTGGGACGCAAGCTCTGGAAACACCATATATTTT. Translated: CASSLAWDASSGNTIYF. Full variable domain (outside the CDR3, taken from reference TRBV7-6 and TRBJ1-3): GAGVSQSPRYKVTKRGQDVALRCDPISGHVSLYWYRQALGQGPEFLTYFNYEAQQDKSGLPNDRFSAERPEGSISTLTIQRTEQRDSAMYRCASSLAWDASSGNTIYFGEGSWLTVV.